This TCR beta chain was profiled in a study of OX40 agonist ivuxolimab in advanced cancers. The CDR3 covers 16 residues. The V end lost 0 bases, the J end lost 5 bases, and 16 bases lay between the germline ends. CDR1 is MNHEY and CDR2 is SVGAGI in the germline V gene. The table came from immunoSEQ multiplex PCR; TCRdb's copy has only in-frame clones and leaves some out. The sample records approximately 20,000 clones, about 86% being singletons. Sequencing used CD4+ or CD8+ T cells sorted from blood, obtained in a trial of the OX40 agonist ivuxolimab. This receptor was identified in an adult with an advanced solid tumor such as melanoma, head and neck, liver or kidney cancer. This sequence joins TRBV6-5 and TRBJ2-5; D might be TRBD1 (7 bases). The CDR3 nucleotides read TGTGCCAGCAGTTACTCCCCCAGGGGGGATTCGGAGACCCAGTACTTC. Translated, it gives CASSYSPRGDSETQYF.